The clone carrying this TCR beta chain was seen only a few times. The data belong to a study of cytotoxic CD8 clonotypes in ibrutinib-treated CLL. TCRdb's table, derived via immunoSEQ multiplex PCR, lists solely in-frame clones and lacks some. The data show 270,000 or so clones, approximately 76% seen once. The CDR3 extends over 13 amino acids. The V and J ends lost 4 bases and 2 bases respectively, with 8 bases between them. Per the germline V gene, CDR1 is SGHRS and CDR2 is YFSETQ. Here the sequenced sample was PBMCs, taken at disease progression, from a patient treated with ibrutinib. The V gene is TRBV5-1, the J gene TRBJ2-3; possibly TRBD2 for D (5 bases). The receptor was derived from a human donor with chronic lymphocytic leukemia. The CDR3 reads CASSRGATDTQYF. The CDR3 region has the DNA TGCGCCAGCAGCCGGGGTGCCACAGATACGCAGTATTTT.